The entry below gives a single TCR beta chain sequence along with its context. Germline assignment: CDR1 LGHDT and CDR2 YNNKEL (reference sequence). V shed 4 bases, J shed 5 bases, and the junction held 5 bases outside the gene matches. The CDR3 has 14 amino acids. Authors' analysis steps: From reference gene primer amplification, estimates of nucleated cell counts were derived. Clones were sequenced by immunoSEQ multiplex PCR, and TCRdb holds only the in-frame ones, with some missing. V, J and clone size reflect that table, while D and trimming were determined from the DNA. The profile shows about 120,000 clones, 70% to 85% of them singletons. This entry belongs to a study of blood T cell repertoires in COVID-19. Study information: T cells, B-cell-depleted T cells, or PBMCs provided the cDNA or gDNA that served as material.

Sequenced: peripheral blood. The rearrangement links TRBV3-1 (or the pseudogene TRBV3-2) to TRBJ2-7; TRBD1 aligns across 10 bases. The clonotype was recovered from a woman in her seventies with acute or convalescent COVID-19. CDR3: CASSPGQGWNEQYF. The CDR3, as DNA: TGTGCCAGCAGCCCGGGACAGGGGTGGAACGAGCAGTACTTC.